Listed here are 26 T cell receptor beta chains from one sample, sequenced in a study of T cell responses to AZD1222 COVID-19 vaccine. Profiled with immunoSEQ multiplex PCR; TCRdb holds only in-frame clones, not every one. This sample has about 140,000 clones; 89% occur once, and the top ten carry about 4.4%. Material: peripheral blood, obtained on day 0 of AZD1222 vaccination. All receptors come from an adult in good health.

The chain recombines TRBV9 with TRBJ2-1; TRBD2 matches at 9 bases. Germline values: CDR1 SGDLS, CDR2 YYNGEE. The CDR3 is 14 amino acids. With V trimmed by 0 bases and J by 8 bases, 3 bases remained unmatched. CDR3 nucleotide sequence: TGTGCCAGCAGCGTAGCCTGGACTAGCGATGAGCAGTTCTTC. This translates into CASSVAWTSDEQFF.

CDR3 amino acids: CASSSAEVRGTEAFF. The CDR3 DNA reads TGTGCCAGCAGTTCCGCCGAGGTCCGGGGGACTGAAGCTTTCTTT. The gene calls are TRBV28 and TRBJ1-1; TRBD1 might be the D (5 bases). The CDR3 is 15 residues long. Germline-derived CDR1 and CDR2 are MDHEN and SYDVKM. Trimming shortened V by 4 bases and J by 5 bases, and 17 bases separated the two germline ends. Variable domain in full (rest from reference TRBV28 and TRBJ1-1): DVKVTQSSRYLVKRTGEKVFLECVQDMDHENMFWYRQDPGLGLRLIYFSYDVKMKEKGDIPEGYSVSREKKERFSLILESASTNQTSMYLCASSSAEVRGTEAFFGQGTRLTVV.

The rearrangement joins TRBV5-1 to TRBJ1-2; D not resolved. The V end was cut by 0 bases, the J end by 0 bases, with 3 bases between. The germline CDR1 and CDR2 sequences are SGHRS and YFSETQ. This CDR3 is built from 13 residues. The CDR3 nucleotides read TGCGCCAGCAGCTTGGAGCCTAACTATGGCTACACCTTC. This translates into CASSLEPNYGYTF. Together with reference TRBV5-1 and TRBJ1-2, the CDR3 gives the full variable domain: KAGVTQTPRYLIKTRGQQVTLSCSPISGHRSVSWYQQTPGQGLQFLFEYFSETQRNKGNFPGRFSGRQFSNSRSEMNVSTLELGDSALYLCASSLEPNYGYTFGSGTRLTVV.

This chain links TRBV28 with TRBJ1-5; D perhaps matches TRBD1 (5 bases). V was pared by 0 bases and J by 9 bases, with 15 bases between. Germline V lookup: CDR1 MDHEN, CDR2 SYDVKM. The CDR3 consists of 15 residues. CDR3 nucleotides: TGTGCCAGCAGTTTATGGGTAGGGGATAAAACGCCCCAGCATTTT. It yields the protein CASSLWVGDKTPQHF. Filled out from reference TRBV28 and TRBJ1-5, the complete variable domain reads DVKVTQSSRYLVKRTGEKVFLECVQDMDHENMFWYRQDPGLGLRLIYFSYDVKMKEKGDIPEGYSVSREKKERFSLILESASTNQTSMYLCASSLWVGDKTPQHFGDGTRLSIL.

CDR3 sequence: CASSRRDHSPLHF. In DNA form, the CDR3 reads TGTGCCAGCAGCCGTAGGGATCACTCACCCCTCCACTTT. This chain connects TRBV3-1 (or the pseudogene TRBV3-2) to TRBJ1-6; D gene ambiguous. Trimming stripped 4 bases from V and 10 bases from J, with 11 bases between. The CDR3 extends over 13 amino acids. The germline gives CDR1 LGHDT, CDR2 YNNKEL (reference sequence).

V gene TRBV4-1 combines with J gene TRBJ2-1; 7 positions match TRBD2. Germline V gene lookup returns CDR1 MGHRA and CDR2 YSYEKL. After removal of 2 bases from V and 0 bases from J, the junction contained 4 bases not matched to a gene. The CDR3 totals 16 residues. CDR3 sequence (DNA): TGCGCCAGCAGCCAATTGCGGGAGTTCTCCTACAATGAGCAGTTCTTC. It yields the protein CASSQLREFSYNEQFF.

V is TRBV30 and J is TRBJ1-6; no definite D call. Germline V gene data show CDR1 as GTSNPN and CDR2 as SVGIG (reference sequence). V shed 6 bases and J shed 9 bases, with 18 bases lying between them. The CDR3 has 14 amino acids. CDR3 coding DNA: TGTGCCTGCAGACCTGGGTCCCTCTTTTCACCCCTCCACTTT. This translates into CACRPGSLFSPLHF.

This clone occurred once. The rearrangement uses TRBV3-1 (or the pseudogene TRBV3-2) and TRBJ1-6; a possible D gene is TRBD1 (5 bases). The length of the CDR3 is 18 residues. The germline V gene encodes CDR1 LGHDT and CDR2 YNNKEL (reference sequence). V was shortened by 2 bases and J by 8 bases, with 22 bases between the two germline ends. CDR3 sequence (DNA): TGTGCCAGCAGCCAACGAACATCCATTGACCCGGGGGATTCACCCCTCCACTTT. Its protein is CASSQRTSIDPGDSPLHF.

This chain uses TRBV6-5 with TRBJ1-1; possibly TRBD1 for D (5 bases). The CDR3 extends over 13 amino acids. The germline V gene has CDR1 MNHEY and CDR2 SVGAGI. V lost 6 bases and J 5 bases, leaving 13 bases between the germline ends. CDR3: CASRQYQGTEAFF. CDR3 coding DNA: TGTGCCAGCAGACAATATCAGGGAACTGAAGCTTTCTTT.

The gene calls are TRBV28 and TRBJ1-5; D may be TRBD1 (5 bases). Germline CDR1 is MDHEN and CDR2 is SYDVKM. The V and J ends lost 4 bases and 6 bases respectively, with 13 bases between them. CDR3 size: 14 residues. The CDR3 coding sequence is TGTGCCAGCAGTTCGGGGGGTTGGGGTCAGCCCCAGCATTTT. Protein: CASSSGGWGQPQHF. Full variable domain (rest looked up from reference TRBV28 and TRBJ1-5): DVKVTQSSRYLVKRTGEKVFLECVQDMDHENMFWYRQDPGLGLRLIYFSYDVKMKEKGDIPEGYSVSREKKERFSLILESASTNQTSMYLCASSSGGWGQPQHFGDGTRLSIL.

This sequence joins TRBV19 and TRBJ2-5; 11 nucleotides match TRBD2. Per germline, CDR1 LNHDA and CDR2 SQIVND (reference sequence). The CDR3 runs to 16 residues. J was trimmed by 6 bases and V by 3 bases; bases with no gene match: 9. The CDR3 here is CASSIEGLAVRKTQYF. The DNA for the CDR3 is TGTGCCAGTAGTATCGAGGGACTAGCGGTAAGGAAGACCCAGTACTTC.

V usage is TRBV28 and J usage is TRBJ2-4, with 8 bases fitting TRBD1. From germline, CDR1 is MDHEN and CDR2 SYDVKM. The CDR3 runs to 15 residues. Trimming removed 3 bases from V and 3 bases from J; junction bases left unmatched: 4. The CDR3 region is CASSFPGTGKNIQYF. Here the CDR3 DNA reads TGTGCCAGCAGTTTCCCCGGGACAGGCAAAAACATTCAGTACTTC. The variable domain in full, completed from reference TRBV28 and TRBJ2-4, reads DVKVTQSSRYLVKRTGEKVFLECVQDMDHENMFWYRQDPGLGLRLIYFSYDVKMKEKGDIPEGYSVSREKKERFSLILESASTNQTSMYLCASSFPGTGKNIQYFGAGTRLSVL.

This chain joins TRBV19 and TRBJ1-2; D uncertain. V lost 6 bases and J lost 4, with 15 bases in between. Germline loops: CDR1 LNHDA, CDR2 SQIVND (reference sequence). This CDR3 comprises 14 residues. The CDR3 loop reads CASRDSPRVYGYTF. CDR3 nucleotides: TGTGCCAGTAGGGACTCCCCGAGAGTCTATGGCTACACCTTC.

This chain joins TRBV5-1 and TRBJ1-6, with D tentatively TRBD1 (5 bases). Trimming removed 0 bases from V and 8 bases from J, with 6 bases in between. The germline V gene encodes CDR1 SGHRS and CDR2 YFSETQ. The CDR3 contains 13 residues. CDR3 coding DNA: TGCGCCAGCAGCTTGGCAGGGTATTCACCCCTCCACTTT. Translation gives CASSLAGYSPLHF.

The CDR3 loop is CASSFRQGDTEAFF. In DNA form, the CDR3 reads TGTGCCAGCAGCTTTCGACAGGGAGACACTGAAGCTTTCTTT. The chain combines TRBV7-9 with TRBJ1-1, with 7 bases fitting TRBD1. Per the germline V gene, CDR1 is SEHNR and CDR2 is FQNEAQ (reference sequence). V lost 3 bases and J lost 3; bases outside the gene matches: 4. The CDR3 runs 14 residues.

J is TRBJ2-1 and V is TRBV6-5; 8 positions match TRBD1. V shed 4 bases, J shed 4 bases, and the junction held 6 bases outside the gene matches. Per germline, CDR1 MNHEY and CDR2 SVGAGI. This CDR3 has 15 amino acids. In DNA, the CDR3 is TGTGCCAGCAGTTCCGCACAGGGGGTATACAATGAGCAGTTCTTC. Residues: CASSSAQGVYNEQFF.

The chain has TRBV28 and TRBJ1-1; tentatively, D is TRBD1 (6 bases). The V end lost 7 bases, the J end lost 5 bases, and 20 bases lay between the germline ends. The CDR3 is 15 amino acids. The germline V gene has CDR1 MDHEN and CDR2 SYDVKM. CDR3 region: CASITGTRKDTEAFF. The CDR3 nucleotides are TGTGCCAGCATAACTGGGACACGGAAGGATACTGAAGCTTTCTTT.

This clone was seen once. The chain combines TRBV18 with TRBJ1-1; perhaps TRBD1 as D (6 bases). In germline, CDR1 is KGHSH, CDR2 LQKENI. The V end lost 2 bases, the J end lost 8 bases, and 18 bases lay between the germline ends. The CDR3 extends over 15 amino acids. The DNA of the CDR3 is TGTGCCAGCTCACCAGGACAGACCCAAGTGGGGGAAGCTTTCTTT. This encodes CASSPGQTQVGEAFF.

This clone occurred a few times. The rearrangement uses TRBV27 and TRBJ2-5; D uncertain. V gave up 3 bases and J gave up 0 bases, with 8 bases separating them. CDR3 length equals 14 residues. Germline V CDR1 and CDR2: MNHEY, SMNVEV (reference sequence). The CDR3 DNA is TGTGCCAGCAGTTTTGGGCGGAACCAAGAGACCCAGTACTTC. The encoded protein is CASSFGRNQETQYF.

The chain employs TRBV5-1 and TRBJ1-2, with 9 nucleotides matching TRBD1. The V and J ends lost 1 base and 7 bases, in that order; junction bases with no gene match: 5. This CDR3 region has 14 residues. Germline lookup yields CDR1 SGHRS and CDR2 YFSETQ. This CDR3 reads CASSLQQGATGYTF. The DNA for the CDR3 is TGCGCCAGCAGCTTGCAACAGGGGGCAACTGGCTACACCTTC.

This chain connects TRBV18 to TRBJ2-7; 12 nucleotides match TRBD1. Germline CDR1 and CDR2: KGHSH and LQKENI. Trimming cost V 3 bases and J 6 bases; bases outside gene matches: 6. CDR3 size: 15 residues. The CDR3 is CASSPGTGGAGEQYF. The CDR3 DNA is TGTGCCAGCTCACCTGGGACAGGGGGCGCCGGCGAGCAGTACTTC.

This clone has just one count. In nucleotides, the CDR3 is TGTGCCAGCAGTAAGGACCTTGGGGCTGGCTACACCTTC. This sequence encodes CASSKDLGAGYTF. J is TRBJ1-2 and V is TRBV28; TRBD1 is a possible D gene (5 bases). In germline, CDR1 is MDHEN, CDR2 SYDVKM. Deletions cut 5 bases from V and 7 bases from J, with 14 bases between. The CDR3 is made up of 13 amino acids.

This clone has more than one count but fewer than ten. This sequence joins TRBV7-9 and TRBJ1-2, with D unresolved. From germline, CDR1 is SEHNR and CDR2 FQNEAQ (reference sequence). The CDR3 contains 14 residues. V was clipped by 5 bases and J by 4 bases, with 14 bases between them. The CDR3 sequence: CASSPRVDPYGYTF. In DNA, the CDR3 is TGTGCCAGCAGCCCCAGAGTGGACCCCTATGGCTACACCTTC.

The rearrangement links TRBV27 to TRBJ2-1; D gene unclear. The CDR3 is made up of 13 amino acids. Trimming took off 5 bases at V and 4 bases at J, with 9 bases between the two ends. Germline-derived CDR1 and CDR2 are MNHEY and SMNVEV (reference sequence). The CDR3 sequence is CASSPSTYNEQFF. The DNA for the CDR3 is TGTGCCAGCAGTCCCTCGACTTACAATGAGCAGTTCTTC.

Here the CDR3 DNA reads TGTGCCACGGGCGAGCAGTACTTC. Its translation is CATGEQYF. This sequence joins TRBV28 and TRBJ2-7; D is ambiguous. V was cut by 10 bases and J by 6 bases, with 4 bases left in between. The CDR3 loop spans 8 amino acids. Germline lookup yields CDR1 MDHEN and CDR2 SYDVKM.

This clone has a handful of counts. CDR3 sequence reads: CASSFPGTGWRETQYF. The CDR3 DNA sequence: TGTGCCAGCAGCTTTCCAGGGACGGGGTGGAGGGAGACCCAGTACTTC. This rearrangement joins TRBV5-6 to TRBJ2-5; the D call may be TRBD1 or TRBD2 (5 bases each). The CDR3 is 16 amino acids. The V end lost 2 bases, the J end lost 5 bases, and 19 bases lay between the germline ends. Germline V CDR1 and CDR2: SGHDT, YYEEEE.